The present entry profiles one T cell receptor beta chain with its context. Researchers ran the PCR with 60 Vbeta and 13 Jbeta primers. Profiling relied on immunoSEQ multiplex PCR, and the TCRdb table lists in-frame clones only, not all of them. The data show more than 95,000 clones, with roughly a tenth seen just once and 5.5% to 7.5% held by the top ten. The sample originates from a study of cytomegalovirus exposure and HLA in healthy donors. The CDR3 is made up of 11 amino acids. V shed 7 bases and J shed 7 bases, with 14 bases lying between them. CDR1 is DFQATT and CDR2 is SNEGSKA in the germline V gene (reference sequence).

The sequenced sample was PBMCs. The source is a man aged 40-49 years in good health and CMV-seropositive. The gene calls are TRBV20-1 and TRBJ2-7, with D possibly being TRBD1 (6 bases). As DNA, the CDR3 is TGCAGTGTCCGAACAGGGAGTGAGCAGTACTTC. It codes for CSVRTGSEQYF.